The entry that follows covers one T cell receptor (beta chain) sequence. Its target antigen remains unknown. The input lacks base qualities; no much larger clone sits a single base away. Between the V and J ends, shortened by 0 bases and 0 bases respectively, the junction contains 12 bases. Sequences GTSNPN (CDR1) and SVGIG (CDR2) are obtained from the germline V gene (reference sequence). The CDR3 numbers 15 residues from cysteine through phenylalanine. Only the CDR3 portion is preserved as DNA: 45 bases, with reading frame beginning at the first base. This sample was included in a study of identifying expanded T cells in peripheral blood (dated by TCRdb to the late 2010s). Context from the whole study: Four technical replicates, made by sequencing separate aliquots from the same pool of genomic DNA, were compared pairwise. Findings and caveats that apply to the study as a whole: Across all healthy-donor time intervals, the beta-binomial model significantly cut both the number of clones called differentially abundant and the false-positive rate. For all healthy donors, the variance in clone template counts between two-week samples rose significantly as total template count increased. About 1.1 differentially abundant clones were flagged by the binomial model between technical replicates, whereas about 16 and 20 were flagged over roughly two weeks and four weeks, respectively. It was expected by the authors that biological variance in healthy repertoires might increase further over much longer intervals, such as months to years.

No immune events, such as infections, were documented for the healthy donors during the collection period. Healthy-donor blood repertoires served as a training cohort to calibrate time-dependent variance in a beta-binomial model of T-cell clone differential abundance. The training cohort was composed of some ten healthy donors, 3 female and 7 male. The donors were between roughly 25 and 70 years old, with an average age of approximately 47 years. Whole blood from each healthy donor was obtained from a commercial supplier and was collected at three time points roughly two weeks apart. For immunosequencing, genomic DNA was extracted from whole blood that had not been sorted. The immunoSEQ Assay, which relies on bias-controlled multiplex PCR amplification of genomic DNA, was used to profile TCRbeta CDR3 regions. The authors' analysis ran thus. The absolute abundance of each unique TCRbeta CDR3 region was quantified after sequences were collapsed and filtered. Two models were used to test differential abundance: a binomial model (Fisher-equivalent) and a beta-binomial model that adds time-dependent variance fitted from healthy donors. Clones with fewer than 5 combined templates were removed, and differential abundance was called for clones with a Benjamini-Hochberg FDR below 0.01. Using the form v = (b*log(k)+a)^2, the beta-binomial variance was modeled as a function of the total template count across the two samples. Entries here come from immuneACCESS through TCRdb and include only in-frame sequences with V and J called. Some clones fail to appear in such tables; in the studies checked, an unresolved V gene covers under half of the shortfall, and the cause of the remainder is unknown. For V, J and clone size, that table is used; D and trimming come from the DNA. The sample records more than 95,000 clones, 84% of which are singletons. The ten top clones hold roughly 3.3% of the sample.

The chain is assembled from TRBV30 and TRBJ2-7, with the D gene call left open. The clonotype comes from a person aged 18 to 69 in good health. What was sequenced was blood. This receptor carries the CDR3 CAWSVLWTDSYEQYF. Read as DNA, the sequence is TGTGCCTGGAGTGTACTCTGGACGGACTCCTACGAGCAGTACTTC.